One sample yielded the 14 T cell receptor beta chains listed below, sequenced in a study of blood T cell repertoires in COVID-19. Libraries were prepared by immunoSEQ multiplex PCR; TCRdb keeps only in-frame clonotypes and omits some of them. This sample has approximately 290,000 clones; roughly nine tenths occur once, and the top ten carry approximately 2%. The sample consisted of peripheral blood. The receptor set was obtained from a woman in her twenties or thirties with COVID-19, enrolled during active disease.

The V gene is TRBV14, the J gene TRBJ2-2, with 10 bases aligning to TRBD1. This CDR3 has 17 residues. The germline CDR1 and CDR2 sequences are SGHDN and FVKESK. J lost 5 bases, V lost 4 bases, and 10 bases had no gene match. The CDR3 protein is CASSRRNPGQGTGELFF. CDR3 coding DNA: TGTGCCAGCAGCCGTAGGAACCCGGGACAGGGGACCGGGGAGCTGTTTTTT.

The chain has TRBV7-9 and TRBJ1-5; no clear D. This CDR3 region has 12 residues. The germline V gene encodes CDR1 SEHNR and CDR2 FQNEAQ (reference sequence). V was clipped by 5 bases and J by 3 bases, with 5 bases between them. In DNA, the CDR3 is TGTGCCAGCAGCCTAACCAATCAGCCCCAGCATTTT. As protein: CASSLTNQPQHF.

The chain combines TRBV30 with TRBJ2-1; TRBD2 matches 7 bases. The CDR3 extends over 15 amino acids. V was clipped by 4 bases and J by 2 bases; unmatched bases: 8. Germline values: CDR1 GTSNPN, CDR2 SVGIG (reference sequence). The CDR3 reads CAWTSTSLTYNEQFF. DNA of the CDR3: TGTGCCTGGACTTCGACTAGCCTTACCTACAATGAGCAGTTCTTC.

The rearrangement uses TRBV19 and TRBJ2-7; 8 bases align to TRBD1. The V and J ends lost 7 bases and 6 bases, in that order; junction bases with no gene match: 5. CDR1 is LNHDA, CDR2 SQIVND, per germline (reference sequence). This CDR3 has 12 residues. The CDR3 region is CASKDRVGEQYF. The DNA for the CDR3 is TGTGCCAGTAAGGACAGGGTTGGCGAGCAGTACTTC.

The chain has TRBV7-2 and TRBJ2-3; 9 nucleotides match TRBD2. J gave up 5 bases and V 6 bases, and 3 bases lay outside the gene matches. Germline V gives CDR1 SGHTA, CDR2 FQGNSA. This CDR3 spans 13 amino acids. The CDR3 sequence: CASSGLARDTQYF. CDR3 coding DNA: TGTGCCAGCAGTGGACTAGCGAGAGATACGCAGTATTTT.

The chain carries TRBV5-1 and TRBJ2-1; 11 bases fit TRBD2. The ends lost 2 bases at V and 7 bases at J; junction bases unmatched: 5. Germline V CDR1 and CDR2: SGHRS, YFSETQ. The CDR3 spans 15 residues. The CDR3 here is CASSFTSGRWNEQFF. The CDR3 coding sequence is TGCGCCAGCAGCTTTACTAGCGGGAGATGGAATGAGCAGTTCTTC.

The rearrangement uses TRBV19 and TRBJ1-5; 9 bases are a match to TRBD1. There are 14 residues in the CDR3. Germline values: CDR1 LNHDA, CDR2 SQIVND (reference sequence). The V and J ends lost 6 bases and 7 bases, in that order; junction bases with no gene match: 7. This CDR3 is CASSRGQGGQPQHF. The CDR3, as DNA: TGTGCCAGTAGCCGGGGACAGGGCGGACAGCCCCAGCATTTT.

The chain recombines TRBV7-2 with TRBJ2-7; 9 positions match TRBD2. The CDR3 covers 13 residues. Unmatched junction bases numbered 2, after V lost 6 bases and J lost 2 bases. Looked up from germline, CDR1 is SGHTA and CDR2 is FQGNSA. The chain's CDR3 is CASRPSGTYEQYF. For the CDR3, the DNA is TGTGCCAGCAGACCTAGCGGGACCTACGAGCAGTACTTC.

The J gene is TRBJ2-1, the V gene TRBV3-1 (or the pseudogene TRBV3-2), with D possibly being TRBD2 (5 bases). Per the germline V gene, CDR1 is LGHDT and CDR2 is YNNKEL (reference sequence). There are 12 residues in the CDR3. Trimming cost V 5 bases and J 7 bases, with 9 bases left between them. The CDR3 nucleotides are TGTGCCAGCAGCGGGAGTCGGAATGAGCAGTTCTTC. This translates into CASSGSRNEQFF.

The chain recombines TRBV27 with TRBJ1-6, with a possible D match to TRBD1 (5 bases). CDR3 size: 15 residues. From germline, CDR1 is MNHEY and CDR2 SMNVEV (reference sequence). Trimming removed 2 bases at V and 9 bases at J, with 14 bases between. The CDR3: CASSLSGGNGSPLHF. In DNA, the CDR3 is TGTGCCAGCAGTTTAAGCGGGGGTAATGGTTCACCCCTCCACTTT.

The chain carries TRBV27 and TRBJ2-7; D possibly corresponds to TRBD2 (5 bases). V lost 4 bases and J 0 bases, leaving 10 bases between the germline ends. The CDR3 consists of 14 residues. Germline V gene lookup returns CDR1 MNHEY and CDR2 SMNVEV (reference sequence). The CDR3 reads CASSYGLNSYEQYF. CDR3 coding DNA: TGTGCCAGCAGTTATGGACTCAACTCCTACGAGCAGTACTTC.

This clone is a singleton in its sample. V gene TRBV6-5 combines with J gene TRBJ1-5; TRBD1 matches 8 bases. This CDR3 has 15 amino acids. CDR1 is MNHEY, CDR2 SVGAGI, per germline. V lost 5 bases to trimming and J lost 6 bases; unmatched junction nucleotides: 9. The DNA of the CDR3 is TGTGCCAGCAGTACCGGACAGGGATTAAGTCAGCCCCAGCATTTT. It translates to CASSTGQGLSQPQHF.

This chain connects TRBV12-3 or TRBV12-4 to TRBJ1-4, with TRBD1 matching over 7 bases. The length of the CDR3 is 13 residues. The J segment lost 7 bases and the V segment lost 4 bases, leaving 3 bases of the junction unmatched. As DNA, the CDR3 is TGTGCCAGCAGTTCAGACAGGGTTGAAAAACTGTTTTTT. It specifies CASSSDRVEKLFF.

The chain employs TRBV18 and TRBJ1-1, with TRBD1 identical over 10 bases. Trimming took 2 bases from V and 3 from J; bases not matched to a gene: 6. The CDR3 spans 16 residues. Germline V lookup: CDR1 KGHSH, CDR2 LQKENI. Here the CDR3 DNA reads TGTGCCAGCTCACCAGTGATTGGACAGGGGGACACTGAAGCTTTCTTT. This gives the protein CASSPVIGQGDTEAFF.